This T cell receptor (beta chain) was found in a study of Graves' ophthalmopathy and Graves' hyperthyroidism. Enrollment excluded any patients with other autoimmune diseases, uncontrolled infections, pregnancy or lactation. Per the germline V gene, CDR1 is SNHLY and CDR2 is FYNNEI. This CDR3 region has 14 residues. Deletions cut 8 bases from V and 6 bases from J, with 19 bases between. Scientists amplified the TCR beta CDR3 regions from RNA transcripts. HTBI-primed first-round RT-PCR preceded second-round multiplex PCR. TCRdb passed the multiplex PCR reads through MiXCR, listing each CDR3 protein once. The sample lists about 640,000 distinct CDR3 sequences; just over 40% were seen once. Study outcomes and limitations: Most expanded clonotypes in thyroid above 0.001 frequency also showed up in blood.

A remark on this clonotype: Antigen unknown.

The sequence was obtained from an adult man with Graves' ophthalmopathy. The rearrangement links TRBV2 to TRBJ1-1; D is uncertain. The source material was peripheral blood. The CDR3 is CASGGPSRFAEAFF. The CDR3 DNA sequence: TGTGCCAGCGGCGGGCCCTCAAGGTTCGCTGAAGCTTTCTTT.